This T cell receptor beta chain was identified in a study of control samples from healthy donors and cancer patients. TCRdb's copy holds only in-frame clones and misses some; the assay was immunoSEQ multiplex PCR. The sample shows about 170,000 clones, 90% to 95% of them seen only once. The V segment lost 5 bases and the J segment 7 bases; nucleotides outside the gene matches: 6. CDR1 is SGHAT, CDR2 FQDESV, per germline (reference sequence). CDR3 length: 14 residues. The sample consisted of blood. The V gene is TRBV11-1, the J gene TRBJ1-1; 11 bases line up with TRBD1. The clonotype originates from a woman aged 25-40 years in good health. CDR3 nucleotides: TGTGCCAGCAGCCCCTGGACAGGGGGCGTTGAAGCTTTCTTT. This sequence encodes CASSPWTGGVEAFF.